The 20 T cell receptor beta chains given below trace back to one sample, sequenced in a study of blood T cell repertoires in COVID-19. Here immunoSEQ multiplex PCR was the method, and the copy in TCRdb shows in-frame clones only, minus some. In the table there are hundreds of thousands of clones, about 90% of which are singletons. The sequenced sample consisted of PBMCs or T cells enriched from blood (not recorded which). These TCRs come from a woman aged 25 to 39 who had recovered from COVID-19.

The rearrangement uses TRBV2 and TRBJ2-7; the match to TRBD1 covers 11 bases. J lost 5 bases, V lost 10 bases, and 13 bases had no gene match. The CDR3 contains 15 residues. Germline V lookup: CDR1 SNHLY, CDR2 FYNNEI. The chain's CDR3 is CANTLMDRGRDEQYF. CDR3 DNA sequence: TGTGCCAACACCCTAATGGACAGGGGGCGGGACGAGCAGTACTTC.

The chain is built from TRBV28 and TRBJ1-5; 11 nucleotides agree with TRBD1. The germline V gene has CDR1 MDHEN and CDR2 SYDVKM. The CDR3 length is 14 residues. The V segment lost 8 bases and the J segment 0 bases; nucleotides outside the gene matches: 0. In DNA form, the CDR3 reads TGTGCCAGCGGGACAGGGGGTAGCAATCAGCCCCAGCATTTT. Its translation: CASGTGGSNQPQHF.

The chain links TRBV30 to TRBJ1-3; 9 bases match TRBD1. This CDR3 is built from 16 residues. V trimming: 2 bases; J trimming: 2 bases; junction bases outside the gene matches: 7. Germline V gene sequence: CDR1 GTSNPN, CDR2 SVGIG (reference sequence). CDR3 bases: TGTGCCTGGAGTTGGGGTGGACAGGGGCCTGGAAACACCATATATTTT. Its translation is CAWSWGGQGPGNTIYF. The variable domain in full, completed from reference TRBV30 and TRBJ1-3, reads SQTIHQWPATLVQPVGSPLSLECTVEGTSNPNLYWYRQAAGRGLQLLFYSVGIGQISSEVPQNLSASRPQDRQFILSSKKLLLSDSGFYLCAWSWGGQGPGNTIYFGEGSWLTVV.

This clone was observed a handful of times. The chain links TRBV11-2 to TRBJ1-1; D gene uncertain. The CDR3 contains 13 residues. Germline V lookup: CDR1 SGHAT, CDR2 FQNNGV. The ends were cut back, 1 base at V and 11 bases at J, with 14 bases in the middle. CDR3 sequence reads: CASSLGAAPTAFF. The CDR3 DNA sequence: TGTGCCAGCAGCTTAGGGGCCGCCCCGACGGCTTTCTTT. Based on the CDR3 plus reference TRBV11-2 and TRBJ1-1, the full variable domain is EAGVAQSPRYKIIEKRQSVAFWCNPISGHATLYWYQQILGQGPKLLIQFQNNGVVDDSQLPKDRFSAERLKGVDSTLKIQPAKLEDSAVYLCASSLGAAPTAFFGQGTRLTVV.

This chain connects TRBV4-1 to TRBJ2-3; D remains unclear. The germline gives CDR1 MGHRA, CDR2 YSYEKL. Trimming removed 0 bases from V and 10 bases from J, with 11 bases in between. This CDR3 spans 13 amino acids. The CDR3, as DNA: TGCGCCAGCAGCCAAGACTCTATTTCGGCGCAGTATTTT. It translates to CASSQDSISAQYF.

The chain has TRBV14 and TRBJ1-5; 8 nucleotides match TRBD1. Per germline, CDR1 SGHDN and CDR2 FVKESK. The length of the CDR3 is 18 residues. J lost 0 bases, V lost 4 bases, and 11 bases had no gene match. The CDR3 region is CASSRRPGQDYSNQPQHF. For the CDR3, the DNA is TGTGCCAGCAGCCGCAGGCCGGGACAGGATTATAGCAATCAGCCCCAGCATTTT. Full variable domain (remainder filled in from reference TRBV14 and TRBJ1-5): EAGVTQFPSHSVIEKGQTVTLRCDPISGHDNLYWYRRVMGKEIKFLLHFVKESKQDESGMPNNRFLAERTGGTYSTLKVQPAELEDSGVYFCASSRRPGQDYSNQPQHFGDGTRLSIL.

This clone was counted a single time. The chain combines TRBV9 with TRBJ1-4, with a weak D call TRBD1 (6 bases). The CDR3 consists of 15 residues. With 0 bases removed from V and 7 bases from J, the gap between germline ends came to 13 bases. Germline CDR1 SGDLS, CDR2 YYNGEE. This CDR3 is CASSVEAGEGEKLFF. The CDR3 DNA reads TGTGCCAGCAGCGTAGAGGCAGGGGAGGGTGAAAAACTGTTTTTT.

V usage is TRBV5-6 and J usage is TRBJ1-5; 8 nucleotides agree with TRBD1. V was clipped by 1 base and J by 7 bases; unmatched bases: 4. The V gene's germline CDR1 is SGHDT and CDR2 YYEEEE. The CDR3 has 14 amino acids. Here the CDR3 reads CASSLQGAGQPQHF. The CDR3 DNA reads as TGTGCCAGCAGCTTGCAGGGGGCAGGGCAGCCCCAGCATTTT. The full variable domain, in which reference TRBV5-6 and TRBJ1-5 provide the parts outside the CDR3, is DAGVTQSPTHLIKTRGQQVTLRCSPKSGHDTVSWYQQALGQGPQFIFQYYEEEERQRGNFPDRFSGHQFPNYSSELNVNALLLGDSALYLCASSLQGAGQPQHFGDGTRLSIL.

The rearrangement links TRBV7-2 to TRBJ1-5; D gene uncertain. V shed 5 bases and J shed 4 bases, with 6 bases lying between them. The CDR3 totals 12 residues. CDR1 is SGHTA and CDR2 is FQGNSA in the germline V gene. CDR3 in DNA: TGTGCCAGCAGCGCACTTAATCAGCCCCAGCATTTT. Its protein is CASSALNQPQHF.

V usage is TRBV6-5 and J usage is TRBJ1-5, with D unresolved. This CDR3 is 14 amino acids long. Trimming shortened V by 6 bases and J by 5 bases, and 14 bases separated the two germline ends. Per the germline V gene, CDR1 is MNHEY and CDR2 is SVGAGI. In DNA, the CDR3 is TGTGCCAGCAGCACCCTTGCGCGGGATCAGCCCCAGCATTTT. Its translation: CASSTLARDQPQHF.

Worth noting for this clone: An end of the junction does not agree with germline; a read error may underlie this. The chain has TRBV13 and TRBJ1-1; D gene uncertain. CDR1 is PRHDT, CDR2 FYEKMQ, per germline (reference sequence). CDR3 size: 14 residues. The CDR3 loop is CASSLMEGHTEAFF. CDR3 DNA: TGTGCCAGCAGCTTAATGGAGGGTCACACTGAGGCTTTCTTT.

V usage is TRBV19 and J usage is TRBJ2-5; 9 bases agree with TRBD1. The germline V gene has CDR1 LNHDA and CDR2 SQIVND (reference sequence). V shed 7 bases, J shed 7 bases, and the junction held 13 bases outside the gene matches. The CDR3 contains 15 residues. In nucleotides, the CDR3 is TGTGCCAGTACACCGGGACAGGGAGGTCACGGGACCCAGTACTTC. Protein product: CASTPGQGGHGTQYF.

V is TRBV5-4 and J is TRBJ1-2, with D possibly being TRBD1 (5 bases). CDR3 length: 15 amino acids. CDR1 and CDR2 (germline): SGHNT, YYREEE (reference sequence). The V gene lost 6 bases and the J gene lost 3 bases, with 18 bases spanning the gap. The CDR3 nucleotides read TGTGCCAGCACCGACGGGCCGGCAGGGCACTATGGCTACACCTTC. It yields the protein CASTDGPAGHYGYTF.

The rearrangement joins TRBV6-5 to TRBJ1-5; D is perhaps TRBD1 (5 bases). Per the germline V gene, CDR1 is MNHEY and CDR2 is SVGAGI. CDR3 length: 12 residues. The germline V and J ends were trimmed by 7 bases and 5 bases, with 9 bases remaining between them. As DNA, the CDR3 is TGTGCCAGCAAAACGGGGGATCAGCCCCAGCATTTT. Translated, it gives CASKTGDQPQHF.

Here the CDR3 reads CASSLAQSRGSPLHF. CDR3 nucleotide sequence: TGCGCCAGCAGCTTGGCTCAAAGTAGGGGTTCACCCCTCCACTTT. The chain employs TRBV5-1 and TRBJ1-6; TRBD1 is a possible D gene (5 bases). Trimming removed 0 bases from V and 9 bases from J, with 13 bases in between. Germline-derived CDR1 and CDR2 are SGHRS and YFSETQ. This CDR3 contains 15 residues.

This clone was seen more than once but under ten times. This chain joins TRBV19 and TRBJ1-6, with a weak D call TRBD1 (5 bases). Germline CDR1 reads LNHDA; CDR2 reads SQIVND (reference sequence). V was shortened by 3 bases and J by 5 bases, with 11 bases between the two germline ends. The CDR3 spans 15 residues. The CDR3 DNA reads as TGTGCCAGTAGTATGGGGGGATTGAATAATTCACCCCTCCACTTT. Translating gives CASSMGGLNNSPLHF. Looking up the rest from reference TRBV19 and TRBJ1-6 gives the full variable domain: DGGITQSPKYLFRKEGQNVTLSCEQNLNHDAMYWYRQDPGQGLRLIYYSQIVNDFQKGDIAEGYSVSREKKESFPLTVTSAQKNPTAFYLCASSMGGLNNSPLHFGNGTRLTVT.

CDR3 sequence reads: CASSLAVRAGGYSGANVLTF. CDR3 DNA sequence: TGCGCCAGCAGCTTGGCTGTTCGGGCAGGGGGCTACTCTGGGGCCAACGTCCTGACTTTC. The chain uses TRBV5-1 and TRBJ2-6; 8 bases align to TRBD1. The CDR3 consists of 20 residues. J was trimmed by 0 bases and V by 0 bases; bases with no gene match: 11. Per germline, CDR1 SGHRS and CDR2 YFSETQ. Supplemented by reference TRBV5-1 and TRBJ2-6, the full variable domain reads KAGVTQTPRYLIKTRGQQVTLSCSPISGHRSVSWYQQTPGQGLQFLFEYFSETQRNKGNFPGRFSGRQFSNSRSEMNVSTLELGDSALYLCASSLAVRAGGYSGANVLTFGAGSRLTVL.

This sequence joins TRBV27 and TRBJ1-4, with TRBD1 identical over 8 bases. This CDR3 contains 16 residues. The ends lost 4 bases at V and 7 bases at J; junction bases unmatched: 11. Germline V gene lookup returns CDR1 MNHEY and CDR2 SMNVEV (reference sequence). The CDR3 DNA sequence: TGTGCCAGCAGTTCACCTATCCAGGGGGCTGGTGAAAAACTGTTTTTT. Encoded protein: CASSSPIQGAGEKLFF.

The chain carries TRBV5-1 and TRBJ2-3, with 8 positions matching TRBD1. The V gene end was trimmed by 4 bases and the J gene end by 1 base; junction bases not matched to a gene: 5. This CDR3 comprises 15 residues. CDR1 is SGHRS, CDR2 YFSETQ, per germline. CDR3 region: CASSIGQGGTDTQYF. CDR3 nucleotides: TGCGCCAGCAGCATCGGACAGGGAGGCACAGATACGCAGTATTTT.

The chain uses TRBV12-3 or TRBV12-4 and TRBJ2-7, with no clear D. V shed 3 bases and J shed 6 bases, with 6 bases lying between them. The CDR3 is 11 amino acids. The CDR3 loop reads CASSFKREQYF. CDR3 nucleotide sequence: TGTGCCAGCAGTTTTAAGCGCGAGCAGTACTTC.